The next 25 T cell receptor beta chains were all read from a single sample in a study of naive CD8 T cells in extremely preterm neonates. The protocol was immunoSEQ multiplex PCR, while the TCRdb copy is restricted to in-frame clones and leaves out a portion. The sample lists approximately 7,900 clones, roughly 98% seen once, with more than 2.5% in the top ten. Sequenced sample: naive CD8+ T cells from blood. The receptors shown here come from a human donor in good health.

The V and J genes are TRBV7-9 and TRBJ2-1; D is perhaps TRBD2 (7 bases). Germline-derived CDR1 and CDR2 are SEHNR and FQNEAQ (reference sequence). The CDR3 has 17 residues. Trimming pared 5 bases from V and 8 bases from J, leaving 25 bases between. CDR3 nucleotides: TGTGCCAGCAGCCCGCCCACTATGGGGGGGCTTAGCGATGAGCAGTTCTTC. Its protein product is CASSPPTMGGLSDEQFF.

The V gene is TRBV21-1, the J gene TRBJ2-1; TRBD2, the table's D call, was not compared with the DNA. TRBV21-1 is termed a pseudogene. This CDR3 comprises 13 residues. Here the CDR3 DNA reads TGTGCCAGCAGCAAAAACGAGACTAATGAGCAGTTCTTC. Protein: CASSKNETNEQFF.

This rearrangement joins TRBV2 to TRBJ1-5; 7 bases are shared with TRBD1. The V segment lost 6 bases and the J segment 0 bases; nucleotides outside the gene matches: 5. There are 15 residues in the CDR3. Germline V CDR1 and CDR2: SNHLY, FYNNEI. CDR3 sequence reads: CASSVDRASNQPQHF. The CDR3 DNA reads as TGTGCCAGCAGCGTAGACAGGGCTAGCAATCAGCCCCAGCATTTT.

This clone was found once. This rearrangement joins TRBV30 to TRBJ1-5; 7 bases are a match to TRBD1. This CDR3 comprises 15 residues. Unmatched junction bases numbered 4, after V lost 1 base and J lost 1 base. The germline gives CDR1 GTSNPN, CDR2 SVGIG (reference sequence). CDR3 loop: CAWSEGQMSNQPQHF. CDR3 sequence (DNA): TGTGCCTGGAGTGAGGGACAGATGAGCAATCAGCCCCAGCATTTT.

V gene TRBV30 combines with J gene TRBJ2-3, with 11 bases aligning to TRBD2. With V trimmed by 2 bases and J by 5 bases, 0 bases remained unmatched. Per the germline V gene, CDR1 is GTSNPN and CDR2 is SVGIG (reference sequence). This CDR3 comprises 13 residues. DNA for the CDR3: TGTGCCTGGAGTCTAGCGGGGGGAGATACGCAGTATTTT. Translated, it gives CAWSLAGGDTQYF.

V is TRBV4-2 and J is TRBJ2-5, with 7 bases identical to TRBD2. J gave up 5 bases and V 4 bases, and 10 bases lay outside the gene matches. Germline loops: CDR1 LGHNA, CDR2 YNFKEQ. This CDR3 is built from 15 residues. In nucleotides, the CDR3 is TGTGCCAGCAGCCTCTGGGGAGGGCCGGAGGAGACCCAGTACTTC. Translation gives CASSLWGGPEETQYF.

V gene TRBV27 combines with J gene TRBJ2-7, with TRBD1 matching over 7 bases. Germline V gives CDR1 MNHEY, CDR2 SMNVEV (reference sequence). CDR3 length equals 15 residues. V shed 6 bases and J 0 bases; nucleotides not matched to a gene: 8. The CDR3 DNA sequence: TGTGCCAGCAGCCCCGTGGGACAGAACTCCTACGAGCAGTACTTC. As protein: CASSPVGQNSYEQYF.

V usage is TRBV15 and J usage is TRBJ2-1, with 14 positions matching TRBD2. The germline gives CDR1 LNHNV, CDR2 YYDKDF (reference sequence). The CDR3 length is 19 residues. The V segment lost 3 bases and the J segment 0 bases; nucleotides outside the gene matches: 7. This chain's CDR3 is CATSRETSGRAGSYNEQFF. CDR3 coding DNA: TGTGCCACCAGCAGGGAGACTAGCGGGAGGGCCGGCTCCTACAATGAGCAGTTCTTC.

This chain uses TRBV6-6 with TRBJ1-2, with D possibly matching TRBD1 (5 bases). The V end was cut by 1 base, the J end by 0 bases, with 9 bases between. CDR3 length equals 15 residues. Germline-derived CDR1 and CDR2 are MNHNY and SVGAGI (reference sequence). Written as DNA, the CDR3 is TGTGCCAGCAGTTACTGGGGGGGTTCTAACTATGGCTACACCTTC. This encodes CASSYWGGSNYGYTF.

V gene TRBV9 combines with J gene TRBJ2-3; D ambiguous. This CDR3 has 12 amino acids. Trimming removed 3 bases from V and 2 bases from J, with 4 bases in between. From germline, CDR1 is SGDLS and CDR2 YYNGEE. The DNA of the CDR3 is TGTGCCAGCAGCGGACTCACAGATACGCAGTATTTT. Encoded protein: CASSGLTDTQYF. The variable domain in full, with the rest retrieved from reference TRBV9 and TRBJ2-3, is DSGVTQTPKHLITATGQRVTLRCSPRSGDLSVYWYQQSLDQGLQFLIQYYNGEERAKGNILERFSAQQFPDLHSELNLSSLELGDSALYFCASSGLTDTQYFGPGTRLTVL.

This sequence joins TRBV27 and TRBJ2-1; 8 nucleotides align to TRBD2. The CDR3 is 17 residues long. The ends lost 4 bases at V and 0 bases at J; junction bases unmatched: 8. Germline values: CDR1 MNHEY, CDR2 SMNVEV (reference sequence). The CDR3 region has the DNA TGTGCCAGCAGTTATAACACGGGAGGGCACTCCTACAATGAGCAGTTCTTC. As protein: CASSYNTGGHSYNEQFF.

Of note for this clone: Its ends do not fully match the called genes, so a read error is possible. This chain uses TRBV5-6 with TRBJ1-2; D gene unclear. The CDR3 runs 11 residues. Germline V gene sequence: CDR1 SGHDT, CDR2 YYEEEE. CDR3 sequence: CASSLDQTESF. The CDR3 bases are TGTGCCAGCAGCTTGGACCAAACGGAGTCCTTC. Filled out from reference TRBV5-6 and TRBJ1-2, the complete variable domain reads DAGVTQSPTHLIKTRGQQVTLRCSPKSGHDTVSWYQQALGQGPQFIFQYYEEEERQRGNFPDRFSGHQFPNYSSELNVNALLLGDSALYLCASSLDQTESFGSGTRLTVV.

This chain links TRBV4-3 with TRBJ1-5; D not certain. In germline, CDR1 is LGHNA, CDR2 YSLEER. Trimming cost V 2 bases and J 6 bases, with 14 bases left between them. The CDR3 is made up of 15 amino acids. The CDR3 bases are TGCGCCAGCAGCCAACGAAGCGGGTCCGGTCAGCCCCAGCATTTT. Protein: CASSQRSGSGQPQHF.

This chain joins TRBV11-2 and TRBJ2-7; 7 bases are a match to TRBD1. CDR3 length equals 12 residues. V lost 5 bases to trimming and J lost 5 bases; unmatched junction nucleotides: 3. Germline V gives CDR1 SGHAT, CDR2 FQNNGV. This CDR3 is CASSRDRDEQYF. As DNA, the CDR3 is TGTGCCAGCAGCAGAGACAGGGACGAGCAGTACTTC. The full variable domain, completed using reference TRBV11-2 and TRBJ2-7, is EAGVAQSPRYKIIEKRQSVAFWCNPISGHATLYWYQQILGQGPKLLIQFQNNGVVDDSQLPKDRFSAERLKGVDSTLKIQPAKLEDSAVYLCASSRDRDEQYFGPGTRLTVT.

The rearrangement links TRBV5-6 to TRBJ2-1; tentatively, D is TRBD2 (6 bases). V lost 4 bases, J lost 0 bases, and 23 bases lay in between. Germline CDR1 SGHDT, CDR2 YYEEEE. The CDR3 has 19 amino acids. Here the CDR3 reads CASSPGRGRSVFSYNEQFF. The DNA for the CDR3 is TGTGCCAGCAGCCCCGGGCGGGGTCGGAGTGTTTTCTCCTACAATGAGCAGTTCTTC. The full variable domain, its missing parts supplied by reference TRBV5-6 and TRBJ2-1, is DAGVTQSPTHLIKTRGQQVTLRCSPKSGHDTVSWYQQALGQGPQFIFQYYEEEERQRGNFPDRFSGHQFPNYSSELNVNALLLGDSALYLCASSPGRGRSVFSYNEQFFGPGTRLTVL.

The chain employs TRBV7-2 and TRBJ2-7; TRBD2 is a possible D gene (5 bases). Trimming removed 4 bases at V and 4 bases at J, with 20 bases between. CDR3 length equals 16 residues. Germline V gene lookup returns CDR1 SGHTA and CDR2 FQGNSA. CDR3 nucleotides: TGTGCCAGCAGCTCCCAGAGGTTTGAGCGGATATACGAGCAGTACTTC. This sequence encodes CASSSQRFERIYEQYF.

This clone appeared once. This CDR3 is CASTGYSNQPQHF. Here the CDR3 DNA reads TGTGCCAGTACAGGATATAGCAATCAGCCCCAGCATTTT. J is TRBJ1-5 and V is TRBV19; D remains unclear. Germline loops: CDR1 LNHDA, CDR2 SQIVND (reference sequence). V lost 7 bases to trimming and J lost 0 bases, with 7 bases between them. This CDR3 is 13 amino acids long.

The rearrangement joins TRBV2 to TRBJ2-1, with TRBD2 matching over 8 bases. Germline V gives CDR1 SNHLY, CDR2 FYNNEI. The CDR3 spans 15 residues. J was trimmed by 5 bases and V by 4 bases; bases with no gene match: 7. As DNA, the CDR3 is TGTGCCAGCAGTGGGGGACTAGTGTCCCACAATGAGCAGTTCTTC. It encodes CASSGGLVSHNEQFF.

V is TRBV27 and J is TRBJ2-7, with a possible D match to TRBD1 (6 bases). Germline loops: CDR1 MNHEY, CDR2 SMNVEV (reference sequence). The CDR3 loop spans 14 amino acids. The V and J ends lost 5 bases and 3 bases respectively, with 14 bases between them. CDR3 residues: CASSVRQDHYEQYF. CDR3 nucleotide sequence: TGTGCCAGCAGTGTCAGACAGGACCACTACGAGCAGTACTTC.

The chain combines TRBV4-1 with TRBJ1-1, with a tentative D call TRBD1 (6 bases). This CDR3 region has 14 residues. The ends were cut back, 1 base at V and 7 bases at J, with 13 bases in the middle. Germline-derived CDR1 and CDR2 are MGHRA and YSYEKL. The CDR3 loop is CASSQGYDRLEAFF. In nucleotides, the CDR3 is TGCGCCAGCAGCCAAGGATATGACAGGCTTGAAGCTTTCTTT.

This chain connects TRBV27 to TRBJ2-1, with D tentatively TRBD1 (5 bases). The length of the CDR3 is 15 residues. Germline-derived CDR1 and CDR2 are MNHEY and SMNVEV (reference sequence). The V gene lost 3 bases and the J gene lost 8 bases, with 17 bases spanning the gap. CDR3 amino acids: CASSFPTVPGDEQFF. The CDR3 region has the DNA TGTGCCAGCAGTTTCCCGACAGTCCCTGGCGATGAGCAGTTCTTC.

This sequence joins TRBV9 and TRBJ2-1; perhaps TRBD1 as D (6 bases). The CDR3 is 15 amino acids. Trimming stripped 5 bases from V and 2 bases from J, with 14 bases between. Germline values: CDR1 SGDLS, CDR2 YYNGEE. The CDR3 is CASSDTGIPYNEQFF. The CDR3 bases are TGTGCCAGCAGTGATACAGGGATCCCCTACAATGAGCAGTTCTTC.

V gene TRBV5-1 combines with J gene TRBJ1-3; D unclear. V shed 2 bases and J shed 3 bases, with 6 bases lying between them. This CDR3 has 13 residues. The germline V gene encodes CDR1 SGHRS and CDR2 YFSETQ. The CDR3 nucleotides are TGCGCCAGCAGCTTTAGTAGTGGAAACACCATATATTTT. This encodes CASSFSSGNTIYF. Looking up the rest from reference TRBV5-1 and TRBJ1-3 gives the full variable domain: KAGVTQTPRYLIKTRGQQVTLSCSPISGHRSVSWYQQTPGQGLQFLFEYFSETQRNKGNFPGRFSGRQFSNSRSEMNVSTLELGDSALYLCASSFSSGNTIYFGEGSWLTVV.

This CDR3 is CASSQILGGASYEQYF. CDR3 coding DNA: TGCGCCAGCAGCCAAATCTTAGGGGGCGCATCCTACGAGCAGTACTTC. The chain recombines TRBV4-1 with TRBJ2-7, with TRBD1 matching over 7 bases. Germline CDR1 is MGHRA and CDR2 is YSYEKL. The trim removed 2 bases at V and 1 base at J, leaving 8 bases unmatched. CDR3 length equals 16 residues.

This sequence joins TRBV7-8 and TRBJ1-5; 7 bases line up with TRBD1. The germline V gene has CDR1 SGHVS and CDR2 FQNEAQ. V dropped 6 bases and J dropped 3; count of bases not matched to a gene: 8. CDR3 length: 15 amino acids. CDR3 bases: TGTGCCAGCAGTCTCACCGGGACAGACAATCAGCCCCAGCATTTT. The encoded protein is CASSLTGTDNQPQHF.